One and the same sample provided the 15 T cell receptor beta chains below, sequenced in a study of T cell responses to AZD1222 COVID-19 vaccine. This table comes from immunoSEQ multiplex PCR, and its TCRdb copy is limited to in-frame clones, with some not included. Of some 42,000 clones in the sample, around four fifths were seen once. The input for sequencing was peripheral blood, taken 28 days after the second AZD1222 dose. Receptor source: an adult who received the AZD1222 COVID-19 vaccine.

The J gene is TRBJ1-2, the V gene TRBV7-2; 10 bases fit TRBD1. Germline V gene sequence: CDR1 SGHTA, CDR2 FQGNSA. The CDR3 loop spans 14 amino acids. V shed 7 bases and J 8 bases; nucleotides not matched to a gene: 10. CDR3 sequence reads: CASTYAGQGYGYTF. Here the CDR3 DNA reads TGTGCCAGCACCTATGCGGGACAGGGGTACGGCTACACCTTC.

CDR3 residues: CASSERRTGGGYGYTF. CDR3 in DNA: TGTGCCAGCAGTGAGAGGAGGACAGGGGGCGGATATGGCTACACCTTC. The J gene is TRBJ1-2, the V gene TRBV25-1; 11 positions match TRBD1. V lost 3 bases to trimming and J lost 5 bases; unmatched junction nucleotides: 8. CDR3 length equals 16 residues. CDR1 and CDR2 (germline): MGHDK, SYGVNS.

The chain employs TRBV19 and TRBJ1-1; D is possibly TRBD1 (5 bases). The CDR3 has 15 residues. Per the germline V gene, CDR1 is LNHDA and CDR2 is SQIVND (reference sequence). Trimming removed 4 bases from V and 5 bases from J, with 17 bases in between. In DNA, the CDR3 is TGTGCCAGTAGTACCCCACCCCCAGGGATGACTGAAGCTTTCTTT. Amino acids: CASSTPPPGMTEAFF.

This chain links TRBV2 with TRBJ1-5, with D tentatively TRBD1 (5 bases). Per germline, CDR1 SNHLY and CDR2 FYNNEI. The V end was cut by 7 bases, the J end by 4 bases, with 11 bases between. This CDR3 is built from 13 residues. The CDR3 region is CASMGDVNQPQHF. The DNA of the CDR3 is TGTGCCAGCATGGGGGATGTGAATCAGCCCCAGCATTTT.

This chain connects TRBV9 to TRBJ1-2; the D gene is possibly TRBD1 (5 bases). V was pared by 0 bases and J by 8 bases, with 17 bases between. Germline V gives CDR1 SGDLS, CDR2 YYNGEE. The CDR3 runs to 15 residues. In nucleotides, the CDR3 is TGTGCCAGCAGCGTAGGAGGGGACGGCGGAGAGGGCTACACCTTC. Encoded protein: CASSVGGDGGEGYTF.

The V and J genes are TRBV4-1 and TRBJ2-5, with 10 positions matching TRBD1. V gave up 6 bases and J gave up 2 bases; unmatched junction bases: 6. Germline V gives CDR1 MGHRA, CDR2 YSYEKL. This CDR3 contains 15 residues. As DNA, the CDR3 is TGCGCCAGCAGTCCCGGACAGGGGGGACAAGAGACCCAGTACTTC. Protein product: CASSPGQGGQETQYF.

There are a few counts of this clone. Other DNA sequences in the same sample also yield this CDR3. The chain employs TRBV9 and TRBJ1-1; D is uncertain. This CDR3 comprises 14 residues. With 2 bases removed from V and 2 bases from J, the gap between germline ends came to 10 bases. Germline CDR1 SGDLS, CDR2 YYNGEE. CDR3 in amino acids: CASSVVGANTEAFF. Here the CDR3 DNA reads TGTGCCAGCAGCGTTGTGGGAGCCAACACTGAAGCTTTCTTT.

The CDR3 bases are TGCGCCAGCAGCCGGGAAGGCAGGGATGGCTACACCTTC. Translating gives CASSREGRDGYTF. The chain has TRBV5-1 and TRBJ1-2; D is perhaps TRBD1 (5 bases). The ends were cut back, 4 bases at V and 6 bases at J, with 13 bases in the middle. Germline assignment: CDR1 SGHRS and CDR2 YFSETQ. The CDR3 consists of 13 residues. Drawing the rest from reference TRBV5-1 and TRBJ1-2, the complete variable domain is KAGVTQTPRYLIKTRGQQVTLSCSPISGHRSVSWYQQTPGQGLQFLFEYFSETQRNKGNFPGRFSGRQFSNSRSEMNVSTLELGDSALYLCASSREGRDGYTFGSGTRLTVV.

CDR3 protein: CATREWGANEKLFF. CDR3 nucleotides: TGTGCCACCCGAGAGTGGGGGGCTAATGAAAAACTGTTTTTT. This chain links TRBV6-5 with TRBJ1-4, with D tentatively TRBD1 (5 bases). From germline, CDR1 is MNHEY and CDR2 SVGAGI. Trimming removed 10 bases from V and 3 bases from J, with 15 bases in between. The length of the CDR3 is 14 residues.

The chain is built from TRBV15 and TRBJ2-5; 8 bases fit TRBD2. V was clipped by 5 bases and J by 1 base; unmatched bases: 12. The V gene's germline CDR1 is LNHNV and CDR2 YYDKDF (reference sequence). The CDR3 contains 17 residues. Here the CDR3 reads CATSRQRAGGRQETQYF. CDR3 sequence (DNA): TGTGCCACCAGCCGCCAACGGGCGGGGGGTCGCCAAGAGACCCAGTACTTC. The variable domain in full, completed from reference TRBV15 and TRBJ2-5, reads DAMVIQNPRYQVTQFGKPVTLSCSQTLNHNVMYWYQQKSSQAPKLLFHYYDKDFNNEADTPDNFQSRRPNTSFCFLDIRSPGLGDTAMYLCATSRQRAGGRQETQYFGPGTRLLVL.

The chain's CDR3 is CASSLFPSGMNTEAFF. The CDR3 bases are TGTGCCAGCAGCTTATTTCCGTCCGGGATGAACACTGAAGCTTTCTTT. This chain joins TRBV7-3 and TRBJ1-1; D uncertain. The germline gives CDR1 SGHTA, CDR2 FQGTGA. V lost 2 bases and J lost 0, with 13 bases in between. CDR3 length: 16 residues.

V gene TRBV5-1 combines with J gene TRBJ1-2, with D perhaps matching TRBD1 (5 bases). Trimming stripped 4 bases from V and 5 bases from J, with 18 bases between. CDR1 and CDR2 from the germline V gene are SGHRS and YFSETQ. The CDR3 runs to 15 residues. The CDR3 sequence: CASSRSGTAEYGYTF. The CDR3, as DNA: TGCGCCAGCAGCAGGTCCGGGACGGCTGAGTATGGCTACACCTTC.

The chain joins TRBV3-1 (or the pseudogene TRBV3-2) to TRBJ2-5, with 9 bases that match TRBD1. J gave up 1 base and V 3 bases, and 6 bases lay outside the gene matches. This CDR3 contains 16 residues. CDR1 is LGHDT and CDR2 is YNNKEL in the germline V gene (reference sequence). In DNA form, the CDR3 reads TGTGCCAGCAGCCAGGGGGACAGGGCCTTCCAAGAGACCCAGTACTTC. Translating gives CASSQGDRAFQETQYF.

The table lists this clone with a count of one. CDR3 protein: CASTFIGSRDSRSYEQYF. As DNA, the CDR3 is TGTGCCAGCACCTTTATCGGTTCCCGAGACAGCCGATCCTACGAGCAGTACTTC. This rearrangement joins TRBV27 to TRBJ2-7; a possible D gene is TRBD1 (5 bases). Germline values: CDR1 MNHEY, CDR2 SMNVEV (reference sequence). V lost 7 bases and J 1 base, leaving 26 bases between the germline ends. There are 18 residues in the CDR3.

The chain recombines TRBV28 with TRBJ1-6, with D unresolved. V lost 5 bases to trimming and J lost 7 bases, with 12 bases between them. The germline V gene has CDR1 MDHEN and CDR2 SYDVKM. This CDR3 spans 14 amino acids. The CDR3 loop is CASSPGIWNSPLHF. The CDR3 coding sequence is TGTGCCAGCAGTCCAGGCATCTGGAATTCACCCCTCCACTTT.